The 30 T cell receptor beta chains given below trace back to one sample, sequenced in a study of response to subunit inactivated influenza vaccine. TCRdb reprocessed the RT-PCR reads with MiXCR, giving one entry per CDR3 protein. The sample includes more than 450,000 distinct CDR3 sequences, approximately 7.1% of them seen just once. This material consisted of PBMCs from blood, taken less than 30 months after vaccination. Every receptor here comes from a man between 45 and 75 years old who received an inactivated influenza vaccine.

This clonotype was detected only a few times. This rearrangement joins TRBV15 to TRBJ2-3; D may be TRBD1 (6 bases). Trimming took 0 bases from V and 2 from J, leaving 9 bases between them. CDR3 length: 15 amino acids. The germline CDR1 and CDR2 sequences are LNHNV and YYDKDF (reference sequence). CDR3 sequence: CATSRDRGFTDTQYF. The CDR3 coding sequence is TGTGCCACCAGCAGAGACAGGGGTTTCACAGATACGCAGTATTTT.

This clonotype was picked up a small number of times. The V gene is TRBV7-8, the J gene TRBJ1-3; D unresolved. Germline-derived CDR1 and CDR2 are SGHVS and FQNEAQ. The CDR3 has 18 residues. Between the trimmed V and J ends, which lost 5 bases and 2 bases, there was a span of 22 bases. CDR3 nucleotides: TGTGCCAGCAGCCCTACGCGTTACACGACGGCGGCTGGAAACACCATATATTTT. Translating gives CASSPTRYTTAAGNTIYF.

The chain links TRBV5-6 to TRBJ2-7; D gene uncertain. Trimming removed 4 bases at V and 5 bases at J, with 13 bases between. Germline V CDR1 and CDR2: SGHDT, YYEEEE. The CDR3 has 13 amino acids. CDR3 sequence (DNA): TGTGCCAGCAGCCCCGGGCTTACCCACGAGCAGTACTTC. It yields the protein CASSPGLTHEQYF. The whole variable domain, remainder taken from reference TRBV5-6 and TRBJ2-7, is DAGVTQSPTHLIKTRGQQVTLRCSPKSGHDTVSWYQQALGQGPQFIFQYYEEEERQRGNFPDRFSGHQFPNYSSELNVNALLLGDSALYLCASSPGLTHEQYFGPGTRLTVT.

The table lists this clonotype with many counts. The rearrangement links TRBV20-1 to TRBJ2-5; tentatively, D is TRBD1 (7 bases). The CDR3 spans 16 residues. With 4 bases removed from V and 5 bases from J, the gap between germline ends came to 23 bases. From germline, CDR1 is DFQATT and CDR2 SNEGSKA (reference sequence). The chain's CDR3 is CSANGAPGRGDETQYF. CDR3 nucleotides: TGCAGTGCTAACGGGGCTCCAGGCAGGGGGGATGAGACCCAGTACTTC.

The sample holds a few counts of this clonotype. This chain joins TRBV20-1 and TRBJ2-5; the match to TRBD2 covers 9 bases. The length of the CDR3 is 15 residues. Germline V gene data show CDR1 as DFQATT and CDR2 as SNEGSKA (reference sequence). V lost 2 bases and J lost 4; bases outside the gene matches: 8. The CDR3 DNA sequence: TGCAGTGCTAGAAAGAAGCGGGAGGCGGGAGAGACCCAGTACTTC. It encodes CSARKKREAGETQYF.

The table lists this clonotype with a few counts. CDR3 DNA: TGCAGCGTTGTCTGGGACAGGGGGCTTAACTATGGCTACACCTTC. Residues: CSVVWDRGLNYGYTF. This chain connects TRBV29-1 to TRBJ1-2; the match to TRBD1 covers 12 bases. The CDR3 is 15 amino acids. Germline V CDR1 and CDR2: SQVTM, ANQGSEA. J gave up 1 base and V 4 bases, and 4 bases lay outside the gene matches.

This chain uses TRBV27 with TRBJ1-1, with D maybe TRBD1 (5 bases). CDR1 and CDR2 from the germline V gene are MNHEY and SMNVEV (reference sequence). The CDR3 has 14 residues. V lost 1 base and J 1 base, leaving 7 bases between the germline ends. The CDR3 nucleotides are TGTGCCAGCAGTTTATGGGGCCCGAACACTGAAGCTTTCTTT. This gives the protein CASSLWGPNTEAFF.

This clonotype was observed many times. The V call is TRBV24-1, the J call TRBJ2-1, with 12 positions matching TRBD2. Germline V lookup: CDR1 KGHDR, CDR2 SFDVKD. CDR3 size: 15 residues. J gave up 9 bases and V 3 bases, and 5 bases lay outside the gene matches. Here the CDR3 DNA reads TGTGCCACCAGTGATCTAGCGGGAGGGCCTGGTGAGCAGTTCTTC. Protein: CATSDLAGGPGEQFF.

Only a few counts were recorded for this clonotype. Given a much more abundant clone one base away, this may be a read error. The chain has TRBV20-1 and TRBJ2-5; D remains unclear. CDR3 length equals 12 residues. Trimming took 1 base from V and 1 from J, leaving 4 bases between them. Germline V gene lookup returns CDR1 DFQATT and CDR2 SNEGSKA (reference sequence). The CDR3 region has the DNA TGCAGTGCTAGAGGGATCCAAGAGACCCAGTACTTC. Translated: CSARGIQETQYF.

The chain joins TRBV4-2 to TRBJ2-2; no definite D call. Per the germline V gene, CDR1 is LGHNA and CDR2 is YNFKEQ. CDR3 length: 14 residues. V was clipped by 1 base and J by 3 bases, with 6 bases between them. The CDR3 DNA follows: TGTGCCAGCAGCCAAGTTGGGGACACCGGGGAGCTGTTTTTT. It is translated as CASSQVGDTGELFF.

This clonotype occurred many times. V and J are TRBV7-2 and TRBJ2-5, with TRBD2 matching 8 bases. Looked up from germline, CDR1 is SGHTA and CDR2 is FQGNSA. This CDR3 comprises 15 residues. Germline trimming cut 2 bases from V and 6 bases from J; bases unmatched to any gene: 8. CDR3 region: CASSLQPAGVKTQYF. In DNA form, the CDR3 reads TGTGCCAGCAGCTTACAACCAGCGGGAGTGAAGACCCAGTACTTC.

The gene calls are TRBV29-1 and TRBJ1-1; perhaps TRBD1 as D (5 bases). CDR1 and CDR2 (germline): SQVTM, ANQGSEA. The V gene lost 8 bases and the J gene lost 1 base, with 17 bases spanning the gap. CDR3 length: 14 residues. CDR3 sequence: CSSRRQGRNTEAFF. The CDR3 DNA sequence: TGCAGCTCTCGCCGGCAGGGTAGGAACACTGAAGCTTTCTTT. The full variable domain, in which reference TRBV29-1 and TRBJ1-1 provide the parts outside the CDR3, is SAVISQKPSRDICQRGTSLTIQCQVDSQVTMMFWYRQQPGQSLTLIATANQGSEATYESGFVIDKFPISRPNLTFSTLTVSNMSPEDSSIYLCSSRRQGRNTEAFFGQGTRLTVV.

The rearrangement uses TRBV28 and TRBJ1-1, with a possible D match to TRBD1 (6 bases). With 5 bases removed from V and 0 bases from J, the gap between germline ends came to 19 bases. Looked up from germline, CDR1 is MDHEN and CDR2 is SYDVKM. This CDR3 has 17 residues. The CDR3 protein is CASSPITGPELNTEAFF. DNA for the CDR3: TGTGCCAGCAGTCCCATCACAGGGCCGGAACTGAACACTGAAGCTTTCTTT.

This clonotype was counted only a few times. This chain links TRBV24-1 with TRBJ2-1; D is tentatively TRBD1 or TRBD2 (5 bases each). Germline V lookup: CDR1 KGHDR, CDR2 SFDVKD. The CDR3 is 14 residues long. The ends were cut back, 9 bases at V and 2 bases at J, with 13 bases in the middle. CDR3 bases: TGTGCCACCGCCCCAGGGAGTGCCTACAATGAGCAGTTCTTC. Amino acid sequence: CATAPGSAYNEQFF.

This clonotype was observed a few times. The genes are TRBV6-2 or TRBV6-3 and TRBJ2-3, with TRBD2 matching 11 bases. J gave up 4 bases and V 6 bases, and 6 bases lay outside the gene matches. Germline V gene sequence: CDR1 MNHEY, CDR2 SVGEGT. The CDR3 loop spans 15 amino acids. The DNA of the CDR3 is TGTGCCAGCAGCCAACTAGCGGGAGTCTCAGATACGCAGTATTTT. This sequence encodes CASSQLAGVSDTQYF.

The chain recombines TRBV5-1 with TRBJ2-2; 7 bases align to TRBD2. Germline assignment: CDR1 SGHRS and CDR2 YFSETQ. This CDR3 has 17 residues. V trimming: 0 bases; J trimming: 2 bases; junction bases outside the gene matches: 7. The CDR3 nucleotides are TGCGCCAGCAGCTTGGCCTTCGCTAGCGGAAACACCGGGGAGCTGTTTTTT. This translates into CASSLAFASGNTGELFF.

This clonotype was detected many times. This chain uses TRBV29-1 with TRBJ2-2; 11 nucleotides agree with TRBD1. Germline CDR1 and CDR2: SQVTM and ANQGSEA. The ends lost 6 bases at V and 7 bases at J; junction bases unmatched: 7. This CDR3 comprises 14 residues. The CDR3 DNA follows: TGCAGCGTCCGTGGACAGGGGGCAATCGGGGAGCTGTTTTTT. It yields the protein CSVRGQGAIGELFF.

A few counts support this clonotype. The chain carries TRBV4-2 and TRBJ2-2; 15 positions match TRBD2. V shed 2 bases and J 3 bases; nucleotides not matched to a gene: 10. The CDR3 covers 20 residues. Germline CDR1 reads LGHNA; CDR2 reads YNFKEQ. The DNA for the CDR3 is TGTGCCAGCAGCCAACCGGGACTAGCGGGGGGCACGGGGGACACCGGGGAGCTGTTTTTT. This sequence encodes CASSQPGLAGGTGDTGELFF.

The CDR3 protein is CASSQDLLASNEQFF. The CDR3 nucleotides are TGTGCCAGCAGCCAAGATCTCCTAGCCTCCAATGAGCAGTTCTTC. V gene TRBV4-2 combines with J gene TRBJ2-1; perhaps TRBD2 as D (5 bases). Germline CDR1 is LGHNA and CDR2 is YNFKEQ. V lost 0 bases, J lost 6 bases, and 12 bases lay in between. The CDR3 totals 15 residues.

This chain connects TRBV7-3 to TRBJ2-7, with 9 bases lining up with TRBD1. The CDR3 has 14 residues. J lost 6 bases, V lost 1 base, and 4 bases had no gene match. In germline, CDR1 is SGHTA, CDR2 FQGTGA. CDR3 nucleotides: TGTGCCAGCAGCTTAATTCCGGACAGGGGCGAGCAGTACTTC. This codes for CASSLIPDRGEQYF. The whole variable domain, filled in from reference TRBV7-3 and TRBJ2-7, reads GAGVSQTPSNKVTEKGKYVELRCDPISGHTALYWYRQSLGQGPEFLIYFQGTGAADDSGLPNDRFFAVRPEGSVSTLKIQRTERGDSAVYLCASSLIPDRGEQYFGPGTRLTVT.

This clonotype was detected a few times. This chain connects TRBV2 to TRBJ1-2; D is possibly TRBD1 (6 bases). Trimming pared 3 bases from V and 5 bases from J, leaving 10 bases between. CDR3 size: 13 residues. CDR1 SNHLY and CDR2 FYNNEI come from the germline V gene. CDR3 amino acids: CASSEQGLYGYTF. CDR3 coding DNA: TGTGCCAGCAGTGAGCAGGGGTTGTATGGCTACACCTTC.

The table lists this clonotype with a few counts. The CDR3 reads CSANGLAGDGFDEQFF. CDR3 DNA: TGCAGTGCCAATGGACTAGCGGGAGACGGTTTCGATGAGCAGTTCTTC. The chain employs TRBV20-1 and TRBJ2-1; 13 nucleotides match TRBD2. The V and J ends lost 6 bases and 8 bases, in that order; junction bases with no gene match: 13. This CDR3 has 16 amino acids. Germline V gives CDR1 DFQATT, CDR2 SNEGSKA (reference sequence).

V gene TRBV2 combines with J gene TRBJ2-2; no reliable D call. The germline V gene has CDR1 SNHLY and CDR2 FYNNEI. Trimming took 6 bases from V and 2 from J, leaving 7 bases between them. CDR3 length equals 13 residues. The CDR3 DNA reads TGTGCCAGCAGACCTAGTAACACCGGGGAGCTGTTTTTT. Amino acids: CASRPSNTGELFF.

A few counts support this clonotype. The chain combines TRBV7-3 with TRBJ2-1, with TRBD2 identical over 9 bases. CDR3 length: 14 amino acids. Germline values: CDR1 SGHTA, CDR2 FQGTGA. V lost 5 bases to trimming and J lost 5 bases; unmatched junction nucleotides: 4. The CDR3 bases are TGTGCCAGCAGCGACCAGCGGGGGGACAATGAGCAGTTCTTC. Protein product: CASSDQRGDNEQFF.

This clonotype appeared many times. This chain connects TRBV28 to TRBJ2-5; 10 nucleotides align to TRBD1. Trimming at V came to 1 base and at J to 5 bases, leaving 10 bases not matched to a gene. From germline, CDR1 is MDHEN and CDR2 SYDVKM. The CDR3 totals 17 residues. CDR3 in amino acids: CASSLYHGTGDGETQYF. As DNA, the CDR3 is TGTGCCAGCAGTTTATATCACGGGACAGGGGATGGGGAGACCCAGTACTTC.

The CDR3 DNA follows: TGCAGTGCTAGAGTCGGGACTAGCGGGAGGGCCAACATTCCGGAGACCCAGTACTTC. Its protein is CSARVGTSGRANIPETQYF. The chain has TRBV20-1 and TRBJ2-5, with TRBD2 matching over 16 bases. Germline lookup yields CDR1 DFQATT and CDR2 SNEGSKA (reference sequence). Trimming removed 1 base from V and 5 bases from J; junction bases left unmatched: 13. The CDR3 has 19 residues.

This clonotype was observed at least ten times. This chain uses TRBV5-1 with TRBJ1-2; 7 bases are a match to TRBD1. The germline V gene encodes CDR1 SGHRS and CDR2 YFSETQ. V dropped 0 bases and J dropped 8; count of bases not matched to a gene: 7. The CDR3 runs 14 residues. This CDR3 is CASSLGQGLEGYTF. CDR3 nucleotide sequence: TGCGCCAGCAGCTTGGGACAGGGTCTGGAAGGCTACACCTTC.

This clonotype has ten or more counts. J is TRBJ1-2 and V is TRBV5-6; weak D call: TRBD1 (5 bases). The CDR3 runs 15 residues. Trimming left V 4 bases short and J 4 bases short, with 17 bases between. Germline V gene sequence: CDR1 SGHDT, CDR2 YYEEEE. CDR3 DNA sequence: TGTGCCAGCAGCCGTCAACAGGCCCGGAGCTATGGCTACACCTTC. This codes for CASSRQQARSYGYTF.

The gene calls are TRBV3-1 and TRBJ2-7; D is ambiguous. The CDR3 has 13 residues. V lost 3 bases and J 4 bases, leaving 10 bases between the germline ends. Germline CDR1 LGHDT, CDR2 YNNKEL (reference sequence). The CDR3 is CASSQASWYEQYF. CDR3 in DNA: TGTGCCAGCAGCCAGGCATCCTGGTACGAGCAGTACTTC.

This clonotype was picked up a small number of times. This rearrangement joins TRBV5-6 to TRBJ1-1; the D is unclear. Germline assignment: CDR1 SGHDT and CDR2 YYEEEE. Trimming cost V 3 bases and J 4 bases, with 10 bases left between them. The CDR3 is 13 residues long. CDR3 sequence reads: CASSSWPSTEAFF. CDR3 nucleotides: TGTGCCAGCAGCTCCTGGCCAAGCACTGAAGCTTTCTTT.